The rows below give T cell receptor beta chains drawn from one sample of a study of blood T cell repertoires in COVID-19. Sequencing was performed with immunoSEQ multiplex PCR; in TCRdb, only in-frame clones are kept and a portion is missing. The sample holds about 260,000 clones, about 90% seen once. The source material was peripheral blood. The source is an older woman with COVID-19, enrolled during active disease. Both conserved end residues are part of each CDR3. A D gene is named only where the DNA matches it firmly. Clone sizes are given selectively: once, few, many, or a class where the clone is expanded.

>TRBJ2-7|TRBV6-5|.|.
CASSYSLQGTYEQYF
TGTGCCAGCAGTTACTCCTTGCAGGGAACCTACGAGCAGTACTTC
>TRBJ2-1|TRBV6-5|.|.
CASSYMESGEQFF
TGTGCCAGCAGTTACATGGAGAGCGGGGAGCAGTTCTTC
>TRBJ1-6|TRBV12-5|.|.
CASQRDYNSPLHF
TGTGCTAGTCAAAGAGACTATAATTCACCCCTCCACTTT
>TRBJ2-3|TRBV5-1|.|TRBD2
CASSGSGSSGDTQYF
TGCGCCAGCTCCGGTAGCGGGAGTAGTGGAGATACGCAGTATTTT
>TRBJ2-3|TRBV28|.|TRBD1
CAGMDRGRPTDTQYF
TGTGCCGGTATGGACAGGGGGCGCCCCACAGATACGCAGTATTTT
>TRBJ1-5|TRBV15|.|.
CATSRPGHQQGNQPQHF
TGTGCCACCAGCAGACCGGGACATCAACAGGGCAATCAGCCCCAGCATTTT
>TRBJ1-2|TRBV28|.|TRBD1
CASRTGIVYGYTF
TGTGCCAGCAGGACAGGGATTGTCTATGGCTACACCTTC
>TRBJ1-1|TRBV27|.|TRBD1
CASSPFGTGGAGAFF
TGTGCCAGCAGCCCCTTCGGGACAGGGGGCGCCGGAGCTTTCTTT
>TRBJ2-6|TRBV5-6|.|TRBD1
CASSPDRFSGANVLTF
TGTGCCAGCAGCCCGGACAGGTTCTCTGGGGCCAACGTCCTGACTTTC
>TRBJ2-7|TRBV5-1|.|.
CASSLPGPYEQYF
TGCGCCAGCAGCTTGCCAGGGCCTTACGAGCAGTACTTC
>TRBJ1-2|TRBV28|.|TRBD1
CASRSQGAGNTF
TGTGCCAGCAGGTCGCAGGGGGCGGGGAACACCTTC
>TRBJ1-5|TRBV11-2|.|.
CASSRDIGQPQHF
TGTGCCAGCAGCCGGGACATCGGTCAGCCCCAGCATTTT
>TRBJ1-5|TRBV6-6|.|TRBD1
CASNRGQNQPQHF
TGTGCCAGCAACAGGGGGCAAAATCAGCCCCAGCATTTT
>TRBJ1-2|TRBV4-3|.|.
CASSQQTGTNYGYTF
TGCGCCAGCAGCCAGCAAACGGGTACCAACTATGGCTACACCTTC
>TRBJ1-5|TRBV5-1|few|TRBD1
CASSLGDRGDQPQHF
TGCGCCAGCAGCTTGGGAGACAGGGGAGATCAGCCCCAGCATTTT
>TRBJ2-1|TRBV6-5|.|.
CARLDRSEQFF
TGTGCCAGACTAGATAGGAGTGAGCAGTTCTTC
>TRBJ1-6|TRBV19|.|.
CASSTPGQLPNSPLHF
TGTGCCAGTAGTACACCCGGACAGCTACCTAATTCACCCCTCCACTTT
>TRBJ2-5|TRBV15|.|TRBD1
CATSPTTGDVRETQYF
TGTGCCACCAGCCCAACAACAGGGGATGTTAGAGAGACCCAGTACTTC
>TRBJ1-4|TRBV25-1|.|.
CASSLRGGSEKLFF
TGTGCCAGCAGCCTCAGGGGTGGGAGTGAAAAACTGTTTTTT
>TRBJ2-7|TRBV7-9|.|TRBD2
CASSEVAGGYEQYF
TGTGCCAGCAGCGAAGTAGCGGGGGGGTACGAGCAGTACTTC
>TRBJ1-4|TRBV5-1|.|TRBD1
CASSQRTGNNEKLFF
TGCGCCAGCAGCCAAAGGACAGGGAACAATGAAAAACTGTTTTTT
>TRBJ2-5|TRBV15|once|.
CATSRAGGTETQYF
TGTGCCACCAGCAGAGCTGGGGGGACGGAGACCCAGTACTTC
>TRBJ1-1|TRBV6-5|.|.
CASSYSWRGDTEAFF
TGTGCCAGCAGTTACTCCTGGAGGGGAGACACTGAAGCTTTCTTT
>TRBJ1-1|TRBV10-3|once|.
CAITIGGIGAEAFF
TGTGCCATCACCATAGGCGGCATAGGCGCTGAAGCTTTCTTT
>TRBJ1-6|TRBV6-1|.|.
CASSERGFGSPLHF
TGTGCCAGCAGTGAAAGGGGGTTTGGTTCACCCCTCCACTTT
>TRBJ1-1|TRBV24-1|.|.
CATSDFGGALSLIDTEAFF
TGTGCCACCAGTGATTTTGGGGGGGCGCTTTCATTAATAGACACTGAAGCTTTCTTT
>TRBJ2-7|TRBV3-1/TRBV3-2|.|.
CASSHPPGGLDEQYF
TGTGCCAGCAGCCACCCCCCCGGGGGGCTGGACGAGCAGTACTTC
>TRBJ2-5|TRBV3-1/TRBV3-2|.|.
CASSRSGEETQYF
TGTGCCAGCAGCCGATCGGGGGAAGAGACCCAGTACTTC
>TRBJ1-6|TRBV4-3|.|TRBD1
CASSQERGTDYNSPLHF
TGCGCCAGCAGCCAAGAAAGGGGGACAGACTATAATTCACCCCTCCACTTT
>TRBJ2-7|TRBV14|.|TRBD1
CASSPPGTGDIYEQYF
TGTGCCAGCAGTCCTCCCGGGACAGGAGACATCTACGAGCAGTACTTC
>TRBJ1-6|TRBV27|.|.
CASSLSPVGSSPLHF
TGTGCCAGCAGTTTATCGCCCGTGGGGAGTTCACCCCTCCACTTT
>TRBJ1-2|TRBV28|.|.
CASSLNLADYGYTF
TGTGCCAGCAGTTTAAATTTGGCCGACTATGGCTACACCTTC
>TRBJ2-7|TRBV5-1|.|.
CASSLGGRYEQYF
TGCGCCAGCAGCTTAGGGGGAAGGTACGAGCAGTACTTC
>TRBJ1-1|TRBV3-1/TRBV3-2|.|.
CASSNIGHTEAFF
TGTGCCAGCAGCAATATCGGTCACACTGAAGCTTTCTTT
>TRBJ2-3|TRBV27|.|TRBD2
CASSYGASGTAAQYF
TGTGCCAGCAGTTATGGGGCTAGCGGCACTGCGGCGCAGTATTTT
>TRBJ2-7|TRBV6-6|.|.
CATDTGLAYEQYF
TGTGCCACCGACACAGGGTTGGCCTACGAGCAGTACTTC
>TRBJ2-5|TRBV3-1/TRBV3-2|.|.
CASSQDRVSETQYF
TGTGCCAGCAGCCAAGACAGGGTCTCAGAGACCCAGTACTTC
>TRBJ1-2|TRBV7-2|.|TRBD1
CASSLLPTGGHGYTF
TGTGCCAGCAGCTTACTTCCCACAGGGGGCCATGGCTACACCTTC
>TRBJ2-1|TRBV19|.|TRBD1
CASSMGTGIYEQFF
TGTGCCAGTAGTATGGGGACAGGGATCTATGAGCAGTTCTTC
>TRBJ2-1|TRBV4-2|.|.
CASSQDSHEQFF
TGTGCCAGCAGCCAAGATAGCCATGAGCAGTTCTTC
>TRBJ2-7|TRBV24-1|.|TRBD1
CATSGATGFDEQYF
TGTGCCACCAGTGGAGCGACAGGGTTCGACGAGCAGTACTTC
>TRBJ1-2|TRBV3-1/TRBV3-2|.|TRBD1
CASSPGGGSGYTF
TGTGCCAGCAGCCCGGGAGGGGGCAGTGGCTACACCTTC
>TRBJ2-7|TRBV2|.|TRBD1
CASKGGQYTEQYF
TGTGCCAGCAAAGGGGGACAGTACACCGAGCAGTACTTC
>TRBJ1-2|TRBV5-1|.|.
CASSFVGGVAPGGGYTF
TGCGCCAGCAGCTTTGTCGGGGGGGTCGCCCCCGGTGGTGGCTACACCTTC